The sequence of this TCR beta chain was determined in a study of T cell responses to AZD1222 COVID-19 vaccine. Study observations and caveats: Across spike, vaccine-associated CD4 TCRs were found, dominant at 160-218 and 743-854. As reported, nearly half of all spike-specific TCRs target variant regions that are unmutated. At study baseline, merely six AZD1222 recipients were seropositive. Females outnumbered males among donors, who were mostly white British; clonal diversity was possibly underestimated.

Notes on this clone: Its target is unknown.

Trimming took 2 bases from V and 6 from J, leaving 12 bases between them. This CDR3 spans 13 amino acids. CDR1 is SGHRS, CDR2 YFSETQ, per germline. Using immunoSEQ multiplex PCR, the repertoire was profiled, and TCRdb retains in-frame clones only, with some absent. The top ten hold less than 15% of the sample, which has around 90,000 clones, roughly 90% seen once. The clonotype comes from an adult in good health. Sequencing was performed on peripheral blood, taken on day 0 of AZD1222 vaccination. This chain joins TRBV5-1 and TRBJ2-7, with D tentatively TRBD2 (5 bases). The CDR3 nucleotides are TGCGCCAGCAGCTTAGGGAGATCGGTCGAGCAGTACTTC. Translation gives CASSLGRSVEQYF.